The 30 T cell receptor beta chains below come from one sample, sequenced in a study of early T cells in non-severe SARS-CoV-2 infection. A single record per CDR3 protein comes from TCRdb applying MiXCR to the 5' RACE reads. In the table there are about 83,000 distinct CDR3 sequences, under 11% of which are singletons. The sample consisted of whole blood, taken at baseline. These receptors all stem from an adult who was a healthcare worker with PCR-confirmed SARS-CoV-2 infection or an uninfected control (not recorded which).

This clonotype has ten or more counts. CDR3 nucleotide sequence: TGTGCCAGCAGCTCGCACGCCCCAGAGGGAAAACTGTTTTTT. Translation gives CASSSHAPEGKLFF. The chain joins TRBV7-9 to TRBJ1-4; D call uncertain. Germline V gene data show CDR1 as SEHNR and CDR2 as FQNEAQ (reference sequence). This CDR3 is 14 amino acids long. The V and J ends lost 4 bases and 10 bases respectively, with 16 bases between them.

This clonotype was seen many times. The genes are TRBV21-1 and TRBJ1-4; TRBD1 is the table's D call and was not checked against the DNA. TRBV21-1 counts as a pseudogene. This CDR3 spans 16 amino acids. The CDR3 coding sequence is TGTGCCAGCAGCAAAAGGTGTCCCGGGGTTAATGAAAAACTGTTTTTT. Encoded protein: CASSKRCPGVNEKLFF.

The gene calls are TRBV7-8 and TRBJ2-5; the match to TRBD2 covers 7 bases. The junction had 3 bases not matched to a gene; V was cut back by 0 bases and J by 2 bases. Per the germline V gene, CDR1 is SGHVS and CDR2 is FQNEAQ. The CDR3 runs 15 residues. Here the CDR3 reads CASSLAGSGQETQYF. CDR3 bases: TGTGCCAGCAGCTTAGCCGGTAGCGGGCAAGAGACCCAGTACTTC. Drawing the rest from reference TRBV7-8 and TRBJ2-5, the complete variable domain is GAGVSQSPRYKVAKRGQDVALRCDPISGHVSLFWYQQALGQGPEFLTYFQNEAQLDKSGLPSDRFFAERPEGSVSTLKIQRTQQEDSAVYLCASSLAGSGQETQYFGPGTRLLVL.

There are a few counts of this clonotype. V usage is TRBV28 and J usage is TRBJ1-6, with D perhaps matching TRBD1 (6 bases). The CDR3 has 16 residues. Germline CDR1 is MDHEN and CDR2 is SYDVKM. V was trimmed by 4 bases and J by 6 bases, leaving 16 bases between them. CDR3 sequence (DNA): TGTGCCAGCAGTTCCTCCTCCAGGGGACGTAATTCACCCCTCCACTTT. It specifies CASSSSSRGRNSPLHF.

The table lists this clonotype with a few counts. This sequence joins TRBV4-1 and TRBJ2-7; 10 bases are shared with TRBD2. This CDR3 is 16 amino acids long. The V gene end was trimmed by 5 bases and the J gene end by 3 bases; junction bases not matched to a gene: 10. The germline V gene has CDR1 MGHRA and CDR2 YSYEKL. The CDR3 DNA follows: TGCGCCAGCAGCAGGGGACCTAGCGGGAGTGTCTACGAGCAGTACTTC. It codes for CASSRGPSGSVYEQYF.

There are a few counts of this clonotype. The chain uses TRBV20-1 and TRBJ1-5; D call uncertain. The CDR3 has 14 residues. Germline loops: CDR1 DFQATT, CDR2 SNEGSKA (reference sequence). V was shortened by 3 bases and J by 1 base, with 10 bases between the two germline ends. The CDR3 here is CSASPMASNQPQHF. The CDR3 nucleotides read TGCAGTGCTAGCCCCATGGCCAGCAATCAGCCCCAGCATTTT.

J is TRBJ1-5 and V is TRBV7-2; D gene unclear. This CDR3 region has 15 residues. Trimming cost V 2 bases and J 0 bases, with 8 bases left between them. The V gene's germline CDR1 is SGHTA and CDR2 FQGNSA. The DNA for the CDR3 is TGTGCCAGCAGCTTACAGGATACTAGCAATCAGCCCCAGCATTTT. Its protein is CASSLQDTSNQPQHF.

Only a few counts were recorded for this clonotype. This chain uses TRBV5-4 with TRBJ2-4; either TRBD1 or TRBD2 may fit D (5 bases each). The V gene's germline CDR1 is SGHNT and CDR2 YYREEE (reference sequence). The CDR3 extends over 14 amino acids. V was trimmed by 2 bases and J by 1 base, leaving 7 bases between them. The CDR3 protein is CASSFRGAKNIQYF. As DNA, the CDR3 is TGTGCCAGCAGCTTCCGGGGCGCCAAAAACATTCAGTACTTC. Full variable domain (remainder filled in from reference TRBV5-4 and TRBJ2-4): ETGVTQSPTHLIKTRGQQVTLRCSSQSGHNTVSWYQQALGQGPQFIFQYYREEENGRGNFPPRFSGLQFPNYSSELNVNALELDDSALYLCASSFRGAKNIQYFGAGTRLSVL.

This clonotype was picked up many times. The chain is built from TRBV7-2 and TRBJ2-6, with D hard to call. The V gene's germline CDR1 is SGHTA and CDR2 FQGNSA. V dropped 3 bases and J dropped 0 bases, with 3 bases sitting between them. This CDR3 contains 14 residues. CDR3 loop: CASSFRSGANVLTF. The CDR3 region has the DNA TGTGCCAGCAGCTTTCGCTCTGGGGCCAACGTCCTGACTTTC.

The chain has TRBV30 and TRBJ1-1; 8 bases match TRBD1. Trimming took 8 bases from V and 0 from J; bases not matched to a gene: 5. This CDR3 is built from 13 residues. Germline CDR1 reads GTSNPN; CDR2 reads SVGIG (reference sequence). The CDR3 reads CAGQGLVNTEAFF. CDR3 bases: TGTGCCGGACAGGGTTTGGTGAACACTGAAGCTTTCTTT.

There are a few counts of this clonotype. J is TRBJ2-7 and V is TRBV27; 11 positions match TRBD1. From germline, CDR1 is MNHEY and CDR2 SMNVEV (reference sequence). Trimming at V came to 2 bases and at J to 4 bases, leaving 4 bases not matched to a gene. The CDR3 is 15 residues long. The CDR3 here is CASSLVGQGEYEQYF. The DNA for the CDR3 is TGTGCCAGCAGTTTAGTGGGACAGGGGGAATACGAGCAGTACTTC.

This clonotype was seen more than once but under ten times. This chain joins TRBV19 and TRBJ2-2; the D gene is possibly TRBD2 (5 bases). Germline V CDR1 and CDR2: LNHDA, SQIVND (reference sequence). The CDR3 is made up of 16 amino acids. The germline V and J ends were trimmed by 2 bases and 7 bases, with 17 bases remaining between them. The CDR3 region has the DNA TGTGCCAGTAGTATACGCCCCCGGGGTATTAACGGGGAGCTGTTTTTT. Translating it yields CASSIRPRGINGELFF.

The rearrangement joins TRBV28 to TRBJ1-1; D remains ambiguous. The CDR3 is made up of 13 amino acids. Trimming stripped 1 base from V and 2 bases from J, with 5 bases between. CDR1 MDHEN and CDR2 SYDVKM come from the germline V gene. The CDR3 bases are TGTGCCAGCAGTTTATCCATCAACACTGAAGCTTTCTTT. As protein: CASSLSINTEAFF.

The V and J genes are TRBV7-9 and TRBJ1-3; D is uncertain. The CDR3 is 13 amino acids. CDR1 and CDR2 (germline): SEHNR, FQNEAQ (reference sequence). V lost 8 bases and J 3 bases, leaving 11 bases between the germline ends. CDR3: CASDMTYGNTIYF. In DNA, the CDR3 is TGTGCCAGCGACATGACATATGGAAACACCATATATTTT.

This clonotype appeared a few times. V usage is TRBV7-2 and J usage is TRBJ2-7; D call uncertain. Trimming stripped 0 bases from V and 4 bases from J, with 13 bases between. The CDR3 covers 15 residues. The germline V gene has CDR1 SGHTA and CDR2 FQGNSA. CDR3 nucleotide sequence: TGTGCCAGCAGCTTAGCGCTCGGATCCCTATACGAGCAGTACTTC. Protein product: CASSLALGSLYEQYF.

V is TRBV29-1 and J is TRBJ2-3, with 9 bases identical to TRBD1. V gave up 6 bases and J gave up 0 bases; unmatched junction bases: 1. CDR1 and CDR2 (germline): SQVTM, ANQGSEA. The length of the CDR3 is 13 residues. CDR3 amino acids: CSVGQGSTDTQYF. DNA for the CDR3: TGCAGCGTGGGACAGGGAAGCACAGATACGCAGTATTTT.

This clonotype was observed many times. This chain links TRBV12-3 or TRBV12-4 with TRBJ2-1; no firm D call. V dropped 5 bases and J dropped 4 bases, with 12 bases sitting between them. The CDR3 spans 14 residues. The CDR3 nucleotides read TGTGCCAGCAGTCCCACCAGACTGTACAATGAGCAGTTCTTC. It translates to CASSPTRLYNEQFF.

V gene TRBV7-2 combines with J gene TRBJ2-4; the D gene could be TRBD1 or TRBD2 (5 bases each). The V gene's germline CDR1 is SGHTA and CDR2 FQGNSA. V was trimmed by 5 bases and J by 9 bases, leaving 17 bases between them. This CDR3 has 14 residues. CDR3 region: CASSPGRDRGIQYF. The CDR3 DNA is TGTGCCAGCAGCCCAGGCCGGGACCGGGGCATTCAGTACTTC. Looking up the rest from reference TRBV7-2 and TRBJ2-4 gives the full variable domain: GAGVSQSPSNKVTEKGKDVELRCDPISGHTALYWYRQSLGQGLEFLIYFQGNSAPDKSGLPSDRFSAERTGGSVSTLTIQRTQQEDSAVYLCASSPGRDRGIQYFGAGTRLSVL.

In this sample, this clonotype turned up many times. The CDR3 sequence is CASSPGRPGPQHF. CDR3 DNA: TGTGCCAGCAGTCCTGGCAGGCCCGGGCCCCAGCATTTT. The chain uses TRBV12-3 or TRBV12-4 and TRBJ1-5; D call uncertain. V was trimmed by 5 bases and J by 9 bases, leaving 14 bases between them. The CDR3 is made up of 13 amino acids.

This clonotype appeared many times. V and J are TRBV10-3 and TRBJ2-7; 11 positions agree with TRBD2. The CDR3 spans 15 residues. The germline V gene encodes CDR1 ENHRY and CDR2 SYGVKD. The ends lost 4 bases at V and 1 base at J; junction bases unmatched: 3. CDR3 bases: TGTGCCATCAGTGGGTCTAGCGGGGGGTCCTACGAGCAGTACTTC. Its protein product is CAISGSSGGSYEQYF.

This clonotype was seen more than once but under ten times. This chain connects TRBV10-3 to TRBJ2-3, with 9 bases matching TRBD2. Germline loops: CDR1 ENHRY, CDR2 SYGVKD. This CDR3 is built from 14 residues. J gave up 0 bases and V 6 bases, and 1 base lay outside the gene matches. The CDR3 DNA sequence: TGTGCCATCAGCACTAGCGGGAGCACAGATACGCAGTATTTT. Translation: CAISTSGSTDTQYF.

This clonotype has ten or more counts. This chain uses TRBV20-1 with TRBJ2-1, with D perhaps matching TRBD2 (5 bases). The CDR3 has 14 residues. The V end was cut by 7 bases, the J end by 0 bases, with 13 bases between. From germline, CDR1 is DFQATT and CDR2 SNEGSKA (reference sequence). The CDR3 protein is CSVGGGSSYNEQFF. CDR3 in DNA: TGCAGTGTCGGAGGAGGCAGCTCCTACAATGAGCAGTTCTTC.

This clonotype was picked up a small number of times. Here the CDR3 DNA reads TGCGCCAGCAGCCAAGATATGTGGAAGAAAGATACGCAGTATTTT. Translating gives CASSQDMWKKDTQYF. The chain carries TRBV4-1 and TRBJ2-3, with no clear D. The CDR3 covers 15 residues. Germline lookup yields CDR1 MGHRA and CDR2 YSYEKL. Between the trimmed V and J ends, which lost 0 bases and 5 bases, there was a span of 12 bases.

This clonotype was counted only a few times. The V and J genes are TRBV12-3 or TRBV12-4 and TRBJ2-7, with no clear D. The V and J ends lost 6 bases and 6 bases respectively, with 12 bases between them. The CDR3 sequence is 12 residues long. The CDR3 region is CASSPRVGEQYF. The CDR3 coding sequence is TGTGCCAGCAGCCCAAGGGTCGGCGAGCAGTACTTC.

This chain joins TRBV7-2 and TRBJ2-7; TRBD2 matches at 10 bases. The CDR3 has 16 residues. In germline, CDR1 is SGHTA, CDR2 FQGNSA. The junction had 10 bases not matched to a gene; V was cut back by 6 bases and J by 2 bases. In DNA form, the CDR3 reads TGTGCCAGCAGTCCATTAGCGGGAGGCGCCACCTACGAGCAGTACTTC. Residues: CASSPLAGGATYEQYF.

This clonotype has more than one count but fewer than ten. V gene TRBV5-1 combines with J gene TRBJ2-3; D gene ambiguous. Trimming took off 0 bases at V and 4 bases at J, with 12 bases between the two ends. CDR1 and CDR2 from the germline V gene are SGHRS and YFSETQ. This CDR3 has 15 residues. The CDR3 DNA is TGCGCCAGCAGCTTGGCCCCCGATTTTCCAGATACGCAGTATTTT. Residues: CASSLAPDFPDTQYF.

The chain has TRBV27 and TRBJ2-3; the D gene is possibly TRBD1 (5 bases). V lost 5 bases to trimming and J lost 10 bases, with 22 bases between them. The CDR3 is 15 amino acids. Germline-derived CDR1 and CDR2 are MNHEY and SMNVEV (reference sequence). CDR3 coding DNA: TGTGCCAGCAGTCCCACAGGAGCCCTAAGAGTGGCGCAGTATTTT. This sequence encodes CASSPTGALRVAQYF.

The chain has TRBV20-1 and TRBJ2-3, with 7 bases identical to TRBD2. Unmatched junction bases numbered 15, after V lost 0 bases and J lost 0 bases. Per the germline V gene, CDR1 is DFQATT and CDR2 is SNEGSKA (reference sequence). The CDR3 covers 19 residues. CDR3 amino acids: CSARDFQASGFSSTDTQYF. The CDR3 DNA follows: TGCAGTGCTAGAGATTTCCAGGCTAGCGGCTTCTCGAGCACAGATACGCAGTATTTT.

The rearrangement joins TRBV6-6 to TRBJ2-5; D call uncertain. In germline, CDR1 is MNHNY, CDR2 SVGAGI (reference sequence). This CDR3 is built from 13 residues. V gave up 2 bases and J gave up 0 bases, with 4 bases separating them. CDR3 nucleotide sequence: TGTGCCAGCAGTTACGCGGACCAAGAGACCCAGTACTTC. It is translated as CASSYADQETQYF.

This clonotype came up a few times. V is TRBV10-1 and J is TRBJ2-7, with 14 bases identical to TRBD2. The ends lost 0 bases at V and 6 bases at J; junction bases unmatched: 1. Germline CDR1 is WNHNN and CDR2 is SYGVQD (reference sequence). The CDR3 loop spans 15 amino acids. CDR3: CASSESGLAGVEQYF. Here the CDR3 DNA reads TGCGCCAGCAGTGAGTCGGGACTAGCGGGAGTCGAGCAGTACTTC.